Below, 7 T cell receptor beta chains from the same sample are listed, as sequenced in a study of cytomegalovirus exposure and HLA in healthy donors. Use of 60 Vbeta and 13 Jbeta primers characterized the PCR. Measured with immunoSEQ multiplex PCR; TCRdb has only the in-frame clones, and not every one. Of fewer than 200,000 clones in the sample, 82% were seen once. The sample was PBMCs. The receptors originated from a male donor in good health and CMV-seronegative.

A few counts support this clone. V usage is TRBV11-3 and J usage is TRBJ2-1; 10 positions agree with TRBD2. This CDR3 spans 17 amino acids. CDR1 and CDR2 (germline): SGHNT, YENEEA. With V trimmed by 5 bases and J by 3 bases, 10 bases remained unmatched. DNA for the CDR3: TGTGCCAGCAGCCCCGGCAGGGGACTAGCGCTCTACAATGAGCAGTTCTTC. Protein sequence: CASSPGRGLALYNEQFF. The complete variable domain, with remaining parts taken from reference TRBV11-3 and TRBJ2-1, reads EAGVVQSPRYKIIEKKQPVAFWCNPISGHNTLYWYLQNLGQGPELLIRYENEEAVDDSQLPKDRFSAERLKGVDSTLKIQPAELGDSAVYLCASSPGRGLALYNEQFFGPGTRLTVL.

This clone was observed once. The DNA of the CDR3 is TGCGCCAGCAGCTTAAAGAGCTCCTATAATTCACCCCTCCACTTT. Translated: CASSLKSSYNSPLHF. The V call is TRBV5-1, the J call TRBJ1-6; D is unclear. The CDR3 runs to 15 residues. Germline assignment: CDR1 SGHRS and CDR2 YFSETQ. Trimming took 2 bases from V and 0 from J, leaving 6 bases between them.

V and J are TRBV21-1 and TRBJ1-5. TRBV21-1 is a pseudogene segment. This CDR3 has 16 residues. CDR3 nucleotide sequence: TGTGCCAGCAGCAAAGGATCGGGCGCGGGGGGTCAGCCCCAGCATTTT. Protein product: CASSKGSGAGGQPQHF.

DNA of the CDR3: TGTGCCAGCAGCAGTACCCAGGACAGGTGGTCCTACGAGCAGTACTTC. This codes for CASSSTQDRWSYEQYF. The chain recombines TRBV21-1 with TRBJ2-7; the table calls TRBD1, which could not be checked here. TRBV21-1 corresponds to a pseudogene. The CDR3 sequence is 16 residues long.

The sample holds one count of this clone. This CDR3 is CASWTLLVAYEQYF. The CDR3 coding sequence is TGTGCCAGCTGGACCTTACTAGTTGCCTACGAGCAGTACTTC. The V and J genes are TRBV6-4 and TRBJ2-7; tentatively, D is TRBD2 (5 bases). V was cut by 8 bases and J by 2 bases, with 16 bases left in between. Germline CDR1 MRHNA, CDR2 SNTAGT. This CDR3 contains 14 residues.

This chain uses TRBV6-1 with TRBJ2-7; unclear D gene. Trimming stripped 1 base from V and 1 base from J, with 11 bases between. Germline loops: CDR1 MNHNS, CDR2 SASEGT. The CDR3 consists of 15 residues. CDR3 DNA: TGTGCCAGCAGTGAAGGGCCAGGCCAGTCCTACGAGCAGTACTTC. It specifies CASSEGPGQSYEQYF.

The V call is TRBV15, the J call TRBJ2-5, with TRBD1 identical over 8 bases. The V segment lost 2 bases and the J segment 5 bases; nucleotides outside the gene matches: 10. Germline CDR1 and CDR2: LNHNV and YYDKDF (reference sequence). The CDR3 runs 16 residues. CDR3 protein: CATSRTVTGVQETQYF. For the CDR3, the DNA is TGTGCCACCAGCAGAACTGTGACAGGGGTACAGGAGACCCAGTACTTC.